This TCR beta chain was obtained from a study of blood T cell repertoires in COVID-19. The overall study: Whether acute or convalescent, the COVID-19 samples came from the United States, Italy and Spain.

The trim removed 7 bases at V and 8 bases at J, leaving 10 bases unmatched. Germline V gene lookup returns CDR1 LNHDA and CDR2 SQIVND (reference sequence). This CDR3 is built from 14 residues. Methods used by the authors: Amplification of reference gene primers was used by the study to estimate nucleated cell counts. Produced via immunoSEQ multiplex PCR; TCRdb's table is partial and in-frame only. For V, J and clone size, that table is used; D and trimming come from the DNA. In the table there are roughly 30,000 clones, approximately 85% of which are singletons. The sequence came from a man in his fifties or sixties with active COVID-19. The material sequenced was peripheral blood. The rearrangement uses TRBV19 and TRBJ2-1; 8 bases fit TRBD2. Here the CDR3 DNA reads TGTGCCAGTACCGGGACTAGGGGAATCCATGAGCAGTTCTTC. This codes for CASTGTRGIHEQFF.